The clone carrying this T cell receptor beta chain appeared many times. This sample was taken from a study of molecular identifiers for immune sequencing clone quantification. Germline loops: CDR1 SEHNR, CDR2 FQNEAQ (reference sequence). V gave up 5 bases and J gave up 6 bases, with 13 bases separating them. The CDR3 covers 13 residues. TCRdb used MiXCR to reprocess the PCR reads, holding one entry per CDR3 protein. The sample carries around 470,000 distinct CDR3 sequences, under 30% recorded once. Source material: naive CD8+ T cells from blood, with Jurkat cell RNA spiked in. Subset of the sample: FACS-sorted CD8+CD4-CCR7+CD45RA+ naive T cells. The receptor was isolated from a human donor in good health. Some libraries in this study had Jurkat cell RNA spiked in. The genes are TRBV7-9 and TRBJ1-1, with a weak D call TRBD1 (5 bases). Here the CDR3 DNA reads TGTGCCAGCAGCCCCCCTGGGGGGTCTGAAGCTTTCTTT. Protein: CASSPPGGSEAFF. Full variable domain (rest looked up from reference TRBV7-9 and TRBJ1-1): DTGVSQNPRHKITKRGQNVTFRCDPISEHNRLYWYRQTLGQGPEFLTYFQNEAQLEKSRLLSDRFSAERPKGSFSTLEIQRTEQGDSAMYLCASSPPGGSEAFFGQGTRLTVV.